This entry concerns a single T cell receptor beta chain. The sample belongs to a study of blood T cell repertoires in COVID-19. Method: immunoSEQ multiplex PCR; TCRdb's copy keeps in-frame clones and lacks some. In the table there are 250,000 to 350,000 clones, around 87% of which are singletons. V shed 8 bases and J 3 bases; nucleotides not matched to a gene: 9. There are 14 residues in the CDR3. The germline gives CDR1 SGHTA, CDR2 FQGNSA. V and J are TRBV7-2 and TRBJ2-5, with 7 nucleotides matching TRBD1. Input material: peripheral blood. The source of this sequence is a woman aged 45 to 65 who had recovered from COVID-19. CDR3 sequence reads: CASGQTGEKETQYF. DNA for the CDR3: TGTGCCAGCGGCCAAACAGGGGAAAAAGAGACCCAGTACTTC.